The clone carrying this T cell receptor (beta chain) was seen ten or more times. Its antigen is not known. Time point denoted: healthy volunteer bleed at 2 weeks. Extraction of total RNA was performed on unfractionated whole blood. These data are taken from a study of human T cells and chemical hapten exposure. Study-wide background: Minor pooled library volume differences mainly drove per-sample TCR yield variation. Study-wide results and limits: Unchanged with DPC sensitization were TCRs above 1 in 1000 frequency.

Unique molecular identifiers were attached to individual cDNA molecules within the library. Original processing methods: Sampled TCR counts reached a median of approximately 100,000 per sample, with values ranging from roughly 20,000 to 750,000. Via MiXCR, TCRdb re-called the RACE reads, giving one row per CDR3 protein. TCRdb, not the authors, supplied the V and J calls. Found here are about 93,000 distinct CDR3 sequences, about 8.8% of them singletons; the top ten hold about 3%. The material sequenced was whole blood. The clonotype was recovered from a female donor in good health. Some clones in this sample may be carry-over from other donors' samples.

CDR3 residues: CASSQVPGHELDEQYF. CDR3 nucleotides: TGTGCCAGCAGCCAGGTTCCGGGACACGAACTAGACGAGCAGTACTTC. The V gene is TRBV3-1, the J gene TRBJ2-7; possibly TRBD1 for D (6 bases). Germline V gives CDR1 LGHDT, CDR2 YNNKEL (reference sequence). Trimming removed 3 bases at V and 5 bases at J, with 20 bases between. This CDR3 is 16 amino acids long.